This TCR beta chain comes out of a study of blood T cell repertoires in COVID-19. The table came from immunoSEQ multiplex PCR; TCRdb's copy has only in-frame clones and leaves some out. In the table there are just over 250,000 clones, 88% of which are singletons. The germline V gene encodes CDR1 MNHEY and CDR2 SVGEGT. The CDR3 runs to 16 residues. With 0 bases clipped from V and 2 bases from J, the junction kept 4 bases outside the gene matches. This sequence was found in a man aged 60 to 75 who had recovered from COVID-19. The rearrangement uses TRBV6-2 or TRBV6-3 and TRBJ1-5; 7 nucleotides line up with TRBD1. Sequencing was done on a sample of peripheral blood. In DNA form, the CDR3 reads TGTGCCAGCAGTTACTCACGGGACAGTGGCAATCAGCCCCAGCATTTT. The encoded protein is CASSYSRDSGNQPQHF.